This is a list of T cell receptor beta chains from one sample in a study of beta chain features in type 1 diabetes. Measured with immunoSEQ multiplex PCR; TCRdb has only the in-frame clones, and not every one. The sample shows more than 250,000 clones, roughly 15% of them seen only once. The sample taken for sequencing was naive CD4+ T cells from blood. The receptors here all came from a man younger than 30 with type 1 diabetes. Both conserved end residues are part of each CDR3. Each record gives: V gene, clone size, J gene, CDR3 protein. Not every row has a clone size; where given, it reads once, few, many or a size class.

>TRBV7-2|-|TRBJ2-3
CASSPGFVDTQYF
>TRBV7-2|-|TRBJ2-7
CASSLEDSHYEQYF
>TRBV4-3|-|TRBJ1-6
CASSQDWSHPKPPLHF
>TRBV18|-|TRBJ2-7
CASSPRQGASYEQYF
>TRBV7-2|few|TRBJ2-3
CASSPPGGGGTDTQYF
>TRBV19|few|TRBJ2-1
CASSTSGGYNEQFF
>TRBV2|-|TRBJ2-4
CASSEVSSRGSIQYF
>TRBV2|few|TRBJ2-6
CASSEASHLAGGLGANVLTF
>TRBV30|few|TRBJ1-5
CAWSQTTRGQPQHF
>TRBV9|-|TRBJ1-2
CASSVSRYGYTF
>TRBV11-2|few|TRBJ2-3
CASRKRLSTDTQYF
>TRBV27|-|TRBJ1-1
CASSLGLGDTEAFF